This T cell receptor (beta chain) appears in the sequencing data of a study of blood T cell repertoires in COVID-19. The CDR3 spans 18 residues. CDR1 and CDR2 (germline): SGHDN, FVKESK. V shed 0 bases and J 4 bases; nucleotides not matched to a gene: 13. Only in-frame clones appear in the TCRdb table, and some are missing; sequencing was by immunoSEQ multiplex PCR. The sample yields about 220,000 clones, around 84% seen once. The clonotype comes from a woman aged 55 to 70 who had recovered from COVID-19. The chain recombines TRBV14 with TRBJ2-3, with TRBD2 identical over 7 bases. Sequencing used peripheral blood. The chain's CDR3 is CASSQEAPRAGWADTQYF. DNA for the CDR3: TGTGCCAGCAGCCAAGAAGCCCCGCGAGCGGGGTGGGCAGATACGCAGTATTTT. The full variable domain, with the rest looked up from reference TRBV14 and TRBJ2-3, is EAGVTQFPSHSVIEKGQTVTLRCDPISGHDNLYWYRRVMGKEIKFLLHFVKESKQDESGMPNNRFLAERTGGTYSTLKVQPAELEDSGVYFCASSQEAPRAGWADTQYFGPGTRLTVL.